These 20 T cell receptor beta chains share one sample of origin, sequenced in a study of cytomegalovirus exposure and HLA in healthy donors. This table comes from immunoSEQ multiplex PCR, and its TCRdb copy is limited to in-frame clones, with some not included. Of over 120,000 clones listed, roughly 93% are singletons. The specimen was PBMCs. These receptors all come from a young man in good health and CMV-seropositive.

In this sample, this clone turned up once. The J gene is TRBJ1-4, the V gene TRBV5-1, with TRBD1 matching 7 bases. The V gene end was trimmed by 0 bases and the J gene end by 8 bases; junction bases not matched to a gene: 4. In germline, CDR1 is SGHRS, CDR2 YFSETQ. The CDR3 runs to 14 residues. CDR3 coding DNA: TGCGCCAGCAGCTTGGAAGGGGGCGGCGAAAAACTGTTTTTT. Protein: CASSLEGGGEKLFF.

V and J are TRBV18 and TRBJ2-7; 8 nucleotides agree with TRBD2. V shed 6 bases and J 0 bases; nucleotides not matched to a gene: 1. The germline CDR1 and CDR2 sequences are KGHSH and LQKENI. This CDR3 is 13 amino acids long. The DNA for the CDR3 is TGTGCCAGCTCCAGCGGGAGCTCCTACGAGCAGTACTTC. This codes for CASSSGSSYEQYF.

The gene calls are TRBV19 and TRBJ2-7; TRBD2 is a possible D gene (6 bases). V was pared by 6 bases and J by 1 base, with 16 bases between. Germline-derived CDR1 and CDR2 are LNHDA and SQIVND (reference sequence). The CDR3 totals 15 residues. CDR3: CASSPSNGGSYEQYF. The CDR3 DNA reads as TGTGCCAGTAGCCCTAGTAACGGGGGATCCTACGAGCAGTACTTC.

This chain uses TRBV5-1 with TRBJ1-4; 7 bases fit TRBD1. The J segment lost 7 bases and the V segment lost 4 bases, leaving 7 bases of the junction unmatched. This CDR3 has 14 residues. From germline, CDR1 is SGHRS and CDR2 YFSETQ. The CDR3 bases are TGCGCCAGCAGCCTAGGGGGCTCGGGTGAAAAACTGTTTTTT. This codes for CASSLGGSGEKLFF.

The rearrangement joins TRBV27 to TRBJ2-1, with D perhaps matching TRBD2 (6 bases). The CDR3 consists of 16 residues. V lost 2 bases, J lost 0 bases, and 11 bases lay in between. From germline, CDR1 is MNHEY and CDR2 SMNVEV (reference sequence). CDR3 DNA: TGTGCCAGCAGTTTAGGAGGGACGCACTCCTACAATGAGCAGTTCTTC. Translation gives CASSLGGTHSYNEQFF.

The J gene is TRBJ2-5, the V gene TRBV18; possible D gene TRBD1, 6 bases. The V gene lost 2 bases and the J gene lost 4 bases, with 11 bases spanning the gap. CDR3 length: 14 amino acids. Looked up from germline, CDR1 is KGHSH and CDR2 is LQKENI. Written as DNA, the CDR3 is TGTGCCAGCTCACCAGTGTCGGACAGAGAGACCCAGTACTTC. This gives the protein CASSPVSDRETQYF.

This chain joins TRBV5-3 and TRBJ2-2, with D perhaps TRBD2 (6 bases). TRBV5-3 is classed as an ORF, of uncertain function. V gave up 9 bases and J gave up 9 bases, with 15 bases separating them. This CDR3 contains 12 residues. In DNA form, the CDR3 reads TGTGCCATTGGGGGGATGGCCCGGGAGCTGTTTTTT. Its translation is CAIGGMARELFF.

The chain uses TRBV6-6 and TRBJ1-1, with a tentative D call TRBD1 (5 bases). This CDR3 region has 11 residues. CDR1 and CDR2 (germline): MNHNY, SVGAGI (reference sequence). Trimming cost V 10 bases and J 1 base, with 7 bases left between them. The CDR3 DNA reads TGTGCCACCGGACAGAACACTGAAGCTTTCTTT. It specifies CATGQNTEAFF.

This chain uses TRBV29-1 with TRBJ2-7, with D perhaps matching TRBD2 (5 bases). With 4 bases removed from V and 5 bases from J, the gap between germline ends came to 12 bases. Germline-derived CDR1 and CDR2 are SQVTM and ANQGSEA. This CDR3 comprises 12 residues. The CDR3 DNA reads TGCAGCGTTGGTGGGAGAACCCACGAGCAGTACTTC. Its protein product is CSVGGRTHEQYF.

This rearrangement joins TRBV15 to TRBJ2-4; 7 bases are a match to TRBD1. The CDR3 covers 18 residues. CDR1 is LNHNV and CDR2 is YYDKDF in the germline V gene (reference sequence). The V gene end was trimmed by 0 bases and the J gene end by 0 bases; junction bases not matched to a gene: 8. CDR3: CATSRERGGQLAKNIQYF. CDR3 DNA: TGTGCCACCAGCAGAGAGCGAGGGGGACAGCTAGCCAAAAACATTCAGTACTTC.

The J gene is TRBJ2-5, the V gene TRBV9; TRBD1 matches 7 bases. There are 14 residues in the CDR3. The V and J ends lost 4 bases and 5 bases, in that order; junction bases with no gene match: 8. The germline V gene has CDR1 SGDLS and CDR2 YYNGEE. The CDR3 bases are TGTGCCAGCAGCTCCGACAGGGTGGAGGAGACCCAGTACTTC. It translates to CASSSDRVEETQYF.

The chain uses TRBV9 and TRBJ1-6, with 7 bases lining up with TRBD1. The germline CDR1 and CDR2 sequences are SGDLS and YYNGEE. This CDR3 contains 14 residues. V was clipped by 0 bases and J by 8 bases; unmatched bases: 2. In DNA form, the CDR3 reads TGTGCCAGCAGCGTAGGTCAGGGGGATTCACCCCTCCACTTT. Translated: CASSVGQGDSPLHF.

CDR3 sequence (DNA): TGCGCCAGCAGTGCCCAAGGCGGGAGCATTGAGCAGTTCTTC. Amino acids: CASSAQGGSIEQFF. The genes are TRBV5-1 and TRBJ2-1; 7 positions agree with TRBD2. The CDR3 is 14 residues long. Trimming took 5 bases from V and 9 from J; bases not matched to a gene: 11. CDR1 and CDR2 (germline): SGHRS, YFSETQ.

The chain joins TRBV6-5 to TRBJ2-2, with a weak D call TRBD1 (5 bases). Trimming took off 5 bases at V and 4 bases at J, with 8 bases between the two ends. The CDR3 contains 13 residues. Germline V gene sequence: CDR1 MNHEY, CDR2 SVGAGI. DNA for the CDR3: TGTGCCAGCAGTGACAGTTCCACCGGGGAGCTGTTTTTT. It encodes CASSDSSTGELFF.

This chain uses TRBV27 with TRBJ2-3; TRBD2 might be the D (7 bases). V was clipped by 0 bases and J by 4 bases, with 17 bases between them. The CDR3 runs 17 residues. Germline V CDR1 and CDR2: MNHEY, SMNVEV (reference sequence). The CDR3 sequence: CASSLSGLGRGADTQYF. Written as DNA, the CDR3 is TGTGCCAGCAGTTTATCGGGGCTAGGGAGGGGGGCAGATACGCAGTATTTT.

The gene calls are TRBV28 and TRBJ2-2; D remains ambiguous. Trimming shortened V by 6 bases and J by 1 base, and 6 bases separated the two germline ends. This CDR3 comprises 13 residues. Germline V gives CDR1 MDHEN, CDR2 SYDVKM. The CDR3 reads CASSLGNTGELFF. CDR3 nucleotides: TGTGCCAGCAGCCTCGGGAACACCGGGGAGCTGTTTTTT. Full variable domain (remainder filled in from reference TRBV28 and TRBJ2-2): DVKVTQSSRYLVKRTGEKVFLECVQDMDHENMFWYRQDPGLGLRLIYFSYDVKMKEKGDIPEGYSVSREKKERFSLILESASTNQTSMYLCASSLGNTGELFFGEGSRLTVL.

This rearrangement joins TRBV6-5 to TRBJ2-5; 7 nucleotides agree with TRBD1. The J segment lost 1 base and the V segment lost 5 bases, leaving 7 bases of the junction unmatched. The germline V gene encodes CDR1 MNHEY and CDR2 SVGAGI. The CDR3 runs 15 residues. CDR3 residues: CASSHHRDSQETQYF. CDR3 DNA: TGTGCCAGCAGTCATCACCGGGACAGCCAAGAGACCCAGTACTTC.

This clone was seen only once. The CDR3 DNA reads TGCAGCGTTGGTCGGGGATCCTACGAGCAGTACTTC. Translated: CSVGRGSYEQYF. This chain connects TRBV29-1 to TRBJ2-5; tentative D call: TRBD2 (5 bases). The J call may be in error: the DNA end matches TRBJ2-7 better. Germline lookup yields CDR1 SQVTM and CDR2 ANQGSEA. CDR3 length equals 12 residues.

The J gene is TRBJ1-1, the V gene TRBV5-1; D gene unclear. The germline V gene has CDR1 SGHRS and CDR2 YFSETQ. The V gene lost 7 bases and the J gene lost 2 bases, with 18 bases spanning the gap. The CDR3 consists of 15 residues. CDR3 in amino acids: CASAKVLGRNTEAFF. The CDR3 region has the DNA TGCGCCAGCGCGAAAGTACTTGGGCGAAACACTGAAGCTTTCTTT.

The chain's CDR3 is CASSRQISGNTIYF. The CDR3 DNA reads TGTGCCAGCAGCCGTCAGATCTCTGGAAACACCATATATTTT. The chain is built from TRBV14 and TRBJ1-3, with D uncertain. Germline lookup yields CDR1 SGHDN and CDR2 FVKESK. This CDR3 is built from 14 residues. With 4 bases removed from V and 0 bases from J, the gap between germline ends came to 7 bases. The full variable domain, in which reference TRBV14 and TRBJ1-3 provide the parts outside the CDR3, is EAGVTQFPSHSVIEKGQTVTLRCDPISGHDNLYWYRRVMGKEIKFLLHFVKESKQDESGMPNNRFLAERTGGTYSTLKVQPAELEDSGVYFCASSRQISGNTIYFGEGSWLTVV.